This TCR beta chain emerged from a study of low-dose radiotherapy and immunotherapy resistance in tumors. The CDR3 has 15 residues. Germline CDR1 is DFQATT and CDR2 is SNEGSKA (reference sequence). V gave up 0 bases and J gave up 1 base; unmatched junction bases: 6. cDNA synthesis used a TRAV/TRBV-specific primer set for both chains. For amplifying TCRs, the PCR ran for approximately 18 cycles with Phusion, which was used together with a constant-region primer and the adapter on the V primers. TCRdb called the reads again in MiXCR, with one record for every CDR3 protein. Among 60,000 to 75,000 distinct CDR3 sequences, around a quarter were seen once, and the ten largest hold about 6.6%. Time point noted: before trial treatment. This clonotype was seen many times.

This clonotype originated in a male donor with rectosigmoid adenocarcinoma. The sequencing used PBMCs, collected before treatment. The rearrangement links TRBV20-1 to TRBJ2-7; 7 bases map to TRBD1. The CDR3 is CSARDHQGVSYEQYF. CDR3 sequence (DNA): TGCAGTGCTAGAGATCATCAGGGGGTTTCCTACGAGCAGTACTTC.